The clone carrying this T cell receptor beta chain was picked up many times. Its antigen is not known. This record belongs to a study of T-cell memory formation after mild COVID-19. Study background: TCR clusters were mostly confined to one donor each.

The CDR3 length is 14 residues. Trimming took 6 bases from V and 6 from J, leaving 18 bases between them. Germline assignment: CDR1 SQVTM and CDR2 ANQGSEA. Study-wide points: CM and EM subsets held most contracting CD4+ clones; EMRA held CD8+ ones. Contracting clones, day 15 to 85, had balanced CD4/CD8, and later expanders favored CD4+.

Employing constant-segment primers, 5'RACE generated TCR alpha and TCR beta cDNA libraries bearing sample barcodes and UMIs. TCRdb re-called the 5' RACE reads through MiXCR, storing one row per CDR3 protein. The table records 350,000 to 500,000 distinct CDR3 sequences, around a quarter of them present only once. What was sequenced was PBMCs or a T cell subset sorted from them (not recorded which). This rearrangement joins TRBV29-1 to TRBJ2-1; a weak D match, TRBD2 (5 bases). The TCR comes from an adult woman who had mild COVID-19 (a few samples of this study predate the infection). Cell type and time point are not known. CDR3 sequence reads: CSVGGDGALNEQFF. The CDR3 coding sequence is TGCAGCGTCGGAGGAGATGGTGCCCTCAATGAGCAGTTCTTC.